Reported below is one TCR beta chain. Its matching antigen is unknown. This entry is derived from a study of CD8 T cells in Susac syndrome. The study, taken as a whole, reports: The CD4+ T cell repertoires from Susac syndrome exhibited no clonal expansion.

V lost 5 bases and J lost 1, with 11 bases in between. Germline values: CDR1 DFQATT, CDR2 SNEGSKA (reference sequence). This CDR3 comprises 13 residues. Reverse transcription of roughly 0.5 to 1 ug RNA was performed with random hexamers. TCRdb re-called the immunoSEQ multiplex PCR reads through MiXCR, storing one row per CDR3 protein. In the table there are about 140,000 distinct CDR3 sequences, 85% to 95% of which are singletons. The material sequenced was CD4+ T cells from PBMCs. The rearrangement links TRBV20-1 to TRBJ1-1, with D perhaps TRBD1 (6 bases). This sequence was found in a human donor with Susac syndrome. As DNA, the CDR3 is TGCAGTGCTCCTAGGGGGGGGAACACTGAAGCTTTCTTT. The encoded protein is CSAPRGGNTEAFF.